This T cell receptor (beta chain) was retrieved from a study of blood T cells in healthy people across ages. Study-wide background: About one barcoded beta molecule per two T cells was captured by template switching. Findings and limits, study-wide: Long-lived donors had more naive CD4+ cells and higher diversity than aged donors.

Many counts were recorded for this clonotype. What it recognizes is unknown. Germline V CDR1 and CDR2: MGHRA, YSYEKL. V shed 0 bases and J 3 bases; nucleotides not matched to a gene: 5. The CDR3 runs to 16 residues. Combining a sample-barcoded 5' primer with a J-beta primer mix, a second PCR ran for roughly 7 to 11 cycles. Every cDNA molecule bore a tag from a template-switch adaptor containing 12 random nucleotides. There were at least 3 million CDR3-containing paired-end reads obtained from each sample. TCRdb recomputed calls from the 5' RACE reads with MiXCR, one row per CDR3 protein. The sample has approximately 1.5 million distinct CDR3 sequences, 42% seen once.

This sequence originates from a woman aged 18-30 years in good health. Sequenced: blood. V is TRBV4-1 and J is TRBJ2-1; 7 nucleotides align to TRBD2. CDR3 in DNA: TGCGCCAGCAGCCAAGAGAGGACTAGTCTCTACAATGAGCAGTTCTTC. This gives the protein CASSQERTSLYNEQFF.